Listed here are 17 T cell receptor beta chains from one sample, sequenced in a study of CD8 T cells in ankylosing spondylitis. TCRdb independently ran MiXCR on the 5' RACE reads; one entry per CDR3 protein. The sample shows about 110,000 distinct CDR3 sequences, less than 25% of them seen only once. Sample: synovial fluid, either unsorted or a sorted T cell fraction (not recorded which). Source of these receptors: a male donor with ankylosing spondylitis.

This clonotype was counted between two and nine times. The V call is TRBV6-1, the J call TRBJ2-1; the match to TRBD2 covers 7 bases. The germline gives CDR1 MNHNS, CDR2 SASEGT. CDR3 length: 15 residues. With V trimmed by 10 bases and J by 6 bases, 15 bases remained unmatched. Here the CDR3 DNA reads TGTGCCACCTCCTTTTGGGGGGGAGCGGGCAATGAGCAGTTCTTC. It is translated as CATSFWGGAGNEQFF.

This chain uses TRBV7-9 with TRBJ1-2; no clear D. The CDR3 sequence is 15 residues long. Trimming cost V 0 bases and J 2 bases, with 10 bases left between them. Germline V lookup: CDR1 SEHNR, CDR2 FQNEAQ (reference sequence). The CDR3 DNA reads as TGTGCCAGCAGCTTAGCGCTAGGGTTAAACTATGGCTACACCTTC. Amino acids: CASSLALGLNYGYTF.

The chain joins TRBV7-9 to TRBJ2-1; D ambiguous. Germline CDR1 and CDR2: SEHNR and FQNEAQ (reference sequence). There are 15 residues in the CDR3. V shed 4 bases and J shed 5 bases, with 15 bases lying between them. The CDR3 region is CASSSDLPFHNEQFF. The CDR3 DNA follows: TGTGCCAGCAGCTCAGACCTGCCCTTCCACAATGAGCAGTTCTTC.

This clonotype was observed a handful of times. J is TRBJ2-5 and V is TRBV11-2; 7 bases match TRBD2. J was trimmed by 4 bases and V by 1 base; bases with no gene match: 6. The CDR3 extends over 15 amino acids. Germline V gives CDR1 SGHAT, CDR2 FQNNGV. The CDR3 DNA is TGTGCCAGCAGCTTAGCCGGATCTAGCGGAGAGACCCAGTACTTC. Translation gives CASSLAGSSGETQYF. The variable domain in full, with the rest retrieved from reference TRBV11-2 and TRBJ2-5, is EAGVAQSPRYKIIEKRQSVAFWCNPISGHATLYWYQQILGQGPKLLIQFQNNGVVDDSQLPKDRFSAERLKGVDSTLKIQPAKLEDSAVYLCASSLAGSSGETQYFGPGTRLLVL.

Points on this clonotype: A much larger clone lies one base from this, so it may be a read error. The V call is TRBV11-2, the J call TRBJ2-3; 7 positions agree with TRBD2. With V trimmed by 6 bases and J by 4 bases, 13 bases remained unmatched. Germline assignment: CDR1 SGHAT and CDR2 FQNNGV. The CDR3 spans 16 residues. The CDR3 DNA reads TGTGCCAGCAGTCAGATGATGCCGGGGGGTTCAGATACGCAGTATTTT. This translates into CASSQMMPGGSDTQYF.

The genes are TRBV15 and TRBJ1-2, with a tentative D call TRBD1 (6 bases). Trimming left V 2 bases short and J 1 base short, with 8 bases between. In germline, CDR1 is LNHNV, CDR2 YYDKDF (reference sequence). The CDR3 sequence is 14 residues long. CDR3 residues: CATSRNRVNYGYTF. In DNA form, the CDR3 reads TGTGCCACCAGCAGAAACAGGGTTAACTATGGCTACACCTTC.

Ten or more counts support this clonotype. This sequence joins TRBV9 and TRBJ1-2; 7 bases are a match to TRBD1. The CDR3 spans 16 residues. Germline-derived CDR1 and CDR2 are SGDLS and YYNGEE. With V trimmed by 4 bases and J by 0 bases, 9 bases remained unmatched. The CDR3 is CASSPRTGQANYGYTF. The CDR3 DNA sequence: TGTGCCAGCAGCCCAAGGACAGGCCAAGCTAACTATGGCTACACCTTC.

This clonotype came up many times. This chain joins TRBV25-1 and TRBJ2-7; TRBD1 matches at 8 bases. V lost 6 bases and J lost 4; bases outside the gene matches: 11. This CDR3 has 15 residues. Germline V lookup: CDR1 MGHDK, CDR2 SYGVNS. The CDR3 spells CASSEPGTGDYEQYF. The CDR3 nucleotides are TGTGCCAGCAGCGAACCCGGGACAGGAGATTACGAGCAGTACTTC.

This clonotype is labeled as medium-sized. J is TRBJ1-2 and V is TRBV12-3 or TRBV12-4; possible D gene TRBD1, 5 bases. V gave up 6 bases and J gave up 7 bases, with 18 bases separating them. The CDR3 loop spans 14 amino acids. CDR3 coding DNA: TGTGCCAGCAGCCGACAGCGGCAGGGAGTTGGCTACACCTTC. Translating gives CASSRQRQGVGYTF.

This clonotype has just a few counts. The CDR3 reads CASSSRGFQETQYF. CDR3 coding DNA: TGTGCCAGCAGTTCCCGGGGCTTCCAAGAGACCCAGTACTTC. This sequence joins TRBV12-3 or TRBV12-4 and TRBJ2-5; D possibly uses TRBD1 or TRBD2 (5 bases each). The CDR3 length is 14 residues. V lost 4 bases, J lost 1 base, and 10 bases lay in between.

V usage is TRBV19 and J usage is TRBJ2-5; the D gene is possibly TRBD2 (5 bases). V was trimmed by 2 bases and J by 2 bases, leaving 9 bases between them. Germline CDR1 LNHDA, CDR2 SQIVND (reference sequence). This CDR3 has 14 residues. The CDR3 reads CASSISGWQETQYF. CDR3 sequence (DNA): TGTGCCAGTAGTATATCGGGGTGGCAAGAGACCCAGTACTTC.

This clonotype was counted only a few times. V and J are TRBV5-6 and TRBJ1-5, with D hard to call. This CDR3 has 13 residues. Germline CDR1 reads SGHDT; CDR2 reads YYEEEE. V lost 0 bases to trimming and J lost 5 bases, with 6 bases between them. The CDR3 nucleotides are TGTGCCAGCAGCTTGGCGGGGTATCAGCCCCAGCATTTT. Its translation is CASSLAGYQPQHF.

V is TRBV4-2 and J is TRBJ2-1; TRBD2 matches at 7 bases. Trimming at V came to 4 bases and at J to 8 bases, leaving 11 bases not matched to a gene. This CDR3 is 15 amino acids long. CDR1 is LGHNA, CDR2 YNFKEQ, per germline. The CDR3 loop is CASSPILAAEDEQFF. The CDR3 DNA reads TGTGCCAGCAGCCCGATCCTAGCGGCCGAGGATGAGCAGTTCTTC.

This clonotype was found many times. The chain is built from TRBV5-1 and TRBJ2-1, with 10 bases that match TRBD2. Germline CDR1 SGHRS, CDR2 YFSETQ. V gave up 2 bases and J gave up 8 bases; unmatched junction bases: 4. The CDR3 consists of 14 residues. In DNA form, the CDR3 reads TGCGCCAGCAGCTTCGCTAGCGGGAGTGATGAGCAGTTCTTC. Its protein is CASSFASGSDEQFF.

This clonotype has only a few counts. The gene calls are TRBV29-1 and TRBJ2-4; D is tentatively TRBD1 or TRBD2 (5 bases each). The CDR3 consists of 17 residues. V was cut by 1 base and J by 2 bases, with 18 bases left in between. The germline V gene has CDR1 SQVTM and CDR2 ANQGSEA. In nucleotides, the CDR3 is TGCAGCGTTGAAGTCCTCCGGGACCCGGGGACCAAAAACATTCAGTACTTC. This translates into CSVEVLRDPGTKNIQYF.

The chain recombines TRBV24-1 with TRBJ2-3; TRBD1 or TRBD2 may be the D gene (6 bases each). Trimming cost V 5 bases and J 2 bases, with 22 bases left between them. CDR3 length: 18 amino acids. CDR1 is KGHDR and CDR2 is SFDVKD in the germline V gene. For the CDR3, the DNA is TGTGCCACCAGTGGGTTCGGGGGATCGGGGGCCGCCACAGATACGCAGTATTTT. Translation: CATSGFGGSGAATDTQYF.

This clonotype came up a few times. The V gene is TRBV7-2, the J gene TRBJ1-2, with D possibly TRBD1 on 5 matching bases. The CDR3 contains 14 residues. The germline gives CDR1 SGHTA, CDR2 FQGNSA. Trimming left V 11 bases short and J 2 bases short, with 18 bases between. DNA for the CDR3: TGTGCCTGTACCGGGGCAGCTGGGAACTATGGCTACACCTTC. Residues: CACTGAAGNYGYTF.